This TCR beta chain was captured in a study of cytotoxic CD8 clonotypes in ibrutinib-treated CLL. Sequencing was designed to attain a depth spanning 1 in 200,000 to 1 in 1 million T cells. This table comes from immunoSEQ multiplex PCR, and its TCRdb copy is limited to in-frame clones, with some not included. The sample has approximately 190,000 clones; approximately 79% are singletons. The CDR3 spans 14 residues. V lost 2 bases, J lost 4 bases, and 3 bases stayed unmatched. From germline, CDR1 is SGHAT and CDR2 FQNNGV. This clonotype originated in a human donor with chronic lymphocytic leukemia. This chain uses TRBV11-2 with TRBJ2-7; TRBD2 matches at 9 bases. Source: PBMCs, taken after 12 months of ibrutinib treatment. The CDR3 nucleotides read TGTGCCAGCAGCTTAAGACTAGCGGTGTACGAGCAGTACTTC. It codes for CASSLRLAVYEQYF.